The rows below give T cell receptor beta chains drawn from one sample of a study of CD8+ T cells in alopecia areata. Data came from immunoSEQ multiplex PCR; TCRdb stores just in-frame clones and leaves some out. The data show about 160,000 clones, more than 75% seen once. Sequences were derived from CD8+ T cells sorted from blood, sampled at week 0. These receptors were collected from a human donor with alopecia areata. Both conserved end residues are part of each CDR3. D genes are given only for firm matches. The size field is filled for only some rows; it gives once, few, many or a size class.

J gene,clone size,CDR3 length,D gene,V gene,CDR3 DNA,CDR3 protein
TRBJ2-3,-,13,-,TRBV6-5,TGTGCCAGCAGTTACTTTCCCCTAGATACGCAGTATTTT,CASSYFPLDTQYF
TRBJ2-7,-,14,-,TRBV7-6,TGTGCCAGCAGCTTTAGCGGTAGCTCCTACGAGCAGTACTTC,CASSFSGSSYEQYF
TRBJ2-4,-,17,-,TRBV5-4,TGTGCCAGCAGCGACGATCGTGGGCCCGGAGCCAAAAACATTCAGTACTTC,CASSDDRGPGAKNIQYF
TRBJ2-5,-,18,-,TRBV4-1,TGCGCCAGCAGCCAAGTGACCCACCGGACTAGGGGGGGAGAGACCCAGTACTTC,CASSQVTHRTRGGETQYF
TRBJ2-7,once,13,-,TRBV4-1,TGCGCCAGCAGCCAAATTCTTGGGGGCGAGCAGTACTTC,CASSQILGGEQYF
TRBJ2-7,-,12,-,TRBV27,TGTGCCAGCAGTTTAACAGGCGTCGAGCAGTACTTC,CASSLTGVEQYF
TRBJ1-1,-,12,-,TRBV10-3,TGTGCCACCACAGGGATGGACACTGAAGCTTTCTTT,CATTGMDTEAFF
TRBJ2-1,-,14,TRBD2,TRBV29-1,TGCAGCGTTGACGGGACTAGCTCCTACAATGAGCAGTTCTTC,CSVDGTSSYNEQFF
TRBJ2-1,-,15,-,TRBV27,TGTGCCAGCAGTACCGCCCCGTCCAGGGCCAATGAGCAGTTCTTC,CASSTAPSRANEQFF
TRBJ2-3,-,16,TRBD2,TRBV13,TGTGCCAGCAGCGAAAGGGTTAGCGGGAACGCAGATACGCAGTATTTT,CASSERVSGNADTQYF
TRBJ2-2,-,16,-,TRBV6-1,TGTGCCAGCAGTGAACTTGGGGGAGAGGACACCGGGGAGCTGTTTTTT,CASSELGGEDTGELFF
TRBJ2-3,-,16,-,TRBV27,TGTGCCAGCCAAAAACCGGGACCCACTCGCACAGATACGCAGTATTTT,CASQKPGPTRTDTQYF
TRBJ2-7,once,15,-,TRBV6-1,TGTGCCAGCAGTGAGAGGGGAGTAGGGCCCTACGAGCAGTACTTC,CASSERGVGPYEQYF
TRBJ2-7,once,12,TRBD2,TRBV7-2,TGTGCCAGCAGCCCCGGGGGGGGTTCGCAGTACTTC,CASSPGGGSQYF
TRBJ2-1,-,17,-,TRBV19,TGTGCCAGTAGTATAGGTACTTTCCTAGGGAGTAACAATGAGCAGTTCTTC,CASSIGTFLGSNNEQFF
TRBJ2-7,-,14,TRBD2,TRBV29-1,TGCAGCGCCGAGACTAGCGGGGGCTCCTACGAGCAGTACTTC,CSAETSGGSYEQYF
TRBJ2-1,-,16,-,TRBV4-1,TGTGCCAGCAGCCAAGATTCAACCGCGGCCTACAATGAGCAGTTCTTC,CASSQDSTAAYNEQFF
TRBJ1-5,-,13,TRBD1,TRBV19,TGTGCCAGTACCCGGACAGGCGTACAGCCCCAGCATTTT,CASTRTGVQPQHF
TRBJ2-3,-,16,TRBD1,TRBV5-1,TGCGCCAGCAGCTTGGCTGGGGACAGGGGAGTAGATACGCAGTATTTT,CASSLAGDRGVDTQYF
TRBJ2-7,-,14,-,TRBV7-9,TGTGCCAGCAGCTTAGTGGTGACTCCCTACGAGCAGTACTTC,CASSLVVTPYEQYF
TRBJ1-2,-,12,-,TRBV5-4,TGTGCCAGCAGGCACCCAGTCTATGGCTACACCTTC,CASRHPVYGYTF
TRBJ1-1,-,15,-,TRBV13,TGTGCCAGCAGCTTCGCGTCCCCCAGAGTCACTGAAGCTTTCTTT,CASSFASPRVTEAFF
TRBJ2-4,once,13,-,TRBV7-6,TGTGCCAGCAGCCCGGGGCAGGGAAACATTCAGTACTTC,CASSPGQGNIQYF
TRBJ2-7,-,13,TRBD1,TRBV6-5,TGTGCCAGCAGCATAGGACAGGGATTCGAGCAGTACTTC,CASSIGQGFEQYF
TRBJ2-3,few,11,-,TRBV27,TGTGCCAGCAGTTTCGGGGATACGCAGTATTTT,CASSFGDTQYF
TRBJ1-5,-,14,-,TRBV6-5,TGTGCCAGCAGTTACAGGTCAGCATATCAGCCCCAGCATTTT,CASSYRSAYQPQHF
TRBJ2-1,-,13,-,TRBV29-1,TGCAGCGTTGATGGCGGCTCCTACAATGAGCAGTTCTTC,CSVDGGSYNEQFF
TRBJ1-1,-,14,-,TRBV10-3,TGTGCCAAAGGATCCCTGGACCCGAACACTGAAGCTTTCTTT,CAKGSLDPNTEAFF
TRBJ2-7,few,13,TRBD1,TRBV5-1,TGCGCCAGCAGCTCGGGACAGTTATACGAGCAGTACTTC,CASSSGQLYEQYF
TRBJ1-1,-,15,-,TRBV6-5,TGTGCCAGCACCCCCGATTGGCAGCCGAACACTGAAGCTTTCTTT,CASTPDWQPNTEAFF
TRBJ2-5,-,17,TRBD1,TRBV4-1,TGCGCCAGCAGCCGCGGGTTAGAGACAGGGGTCCGCGAGACCCAGTACTTC,CASSRGLETGVRETQYF
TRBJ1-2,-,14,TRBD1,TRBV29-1,TGCAGCGTTGTGGACCGGGACAGGGCGGGCGGCTACACCTTC,CSVVDRDRAGGYTF
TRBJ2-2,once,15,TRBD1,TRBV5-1,TGCGCCAGCAGCAAAGGGACAGGGGAGACCGGGGAGCTGTTTTTT,CASSKGTGETGELFF
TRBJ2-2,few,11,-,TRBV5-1,TGCGCCAGCGCCTCCACCGGGGAGCTGTTTTTT,CASASTGELFF
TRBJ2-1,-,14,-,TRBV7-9,TGTGCCAGCAGCTTAACCTGGGAAGACAATGAGCAGTTCTTC,CASSLTWEDNEQFF
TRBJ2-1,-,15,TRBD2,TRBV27,TGTGCCAGCAGTTTAGGTACGGGAGGGTACAATGAGCAGTTCTTC,CASSLGTGGYNEQFF
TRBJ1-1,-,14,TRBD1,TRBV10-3,TGTGCCACAGGAGACACCGGGACAGATACTGAAGCTTTCTTT,CATGDTGTDTEAFF
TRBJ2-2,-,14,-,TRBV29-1,TGCAGCGTTGAAGGGGCGGAGAACACCGGGGAGCTGTTTTTT,CSVEGAENTGELFF
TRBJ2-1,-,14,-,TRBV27,TGTGCCAGCAGTTTAGGGGGTCTTCAGGATGAGCAGTTCTTC,CASSLGGLQDEQFF
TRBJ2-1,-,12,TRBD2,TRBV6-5,TGTGCCAGCAGCTTAGCGGGAAGTGAGCAGTTCTTC,CASSLAGSEQFF
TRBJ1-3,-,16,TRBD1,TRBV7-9,TGTGCCAGCAGCTCCCGGGACAGGGGATCTGGAAACACCATATATTTT,CASSSRDRGSGNTIYF
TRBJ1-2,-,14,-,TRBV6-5,TGTGCCAGCAGTTATTCCGGGGTAGACTATGGCTACACCTTC,CASSYSGVDYGYTF
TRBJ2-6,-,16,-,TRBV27,TGTGCCAGCAGTTTAATGGGGGCGCTTGGGGCCAACGTCCTGACTTTC,CASSLMGALGANVLTF
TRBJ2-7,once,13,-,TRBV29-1,TGCAGCGTTGAATATAAGGGTGACAACGAGCAGTACTTC,CSVEYKGDNEQYF
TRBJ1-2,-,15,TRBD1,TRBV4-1,TGCGCCAGCAGCCAATTACAGGGGGTGGACTATGGCTACACCTTC,CASSQLQGVDYGYTF
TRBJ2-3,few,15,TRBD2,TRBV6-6,TGTGCCAGCATCCAAGCGGGAGCCCGCACAGATACGCAGTATTTT,CASIQAGARTDTQYF
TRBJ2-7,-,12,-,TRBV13,TGTGCCAGCAGAACACAGGGTCTCGAGCAGTACTTC,CASRTQGLEQYF
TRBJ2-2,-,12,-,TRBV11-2,TGTGCCAGCAGCTCTAACACCGGGGAGCTGTTTTTT,CASSSNTGELFF
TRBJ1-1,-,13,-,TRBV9,TGTGCCAGCAGCGTAGTTCCGAACACTGAAGCTTTCTTT,CASSVVPNTEAFF
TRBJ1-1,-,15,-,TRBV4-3,TGCGCCAGCAGCCCACACCCCGGGGGTAACACTGAAGCTTTCTTT,CASSPHPGGNTEAFF
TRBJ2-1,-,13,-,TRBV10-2,TGCGCCAGCACCACCATTGGCAACAATGAGCAGTTCTTC,CASTTIGNNEQFF